These 30 T cell receptor beta chains came from one sample sequenced in a study of T cell responses to AZD1222 COVID-19 vaccine. The assay was immunoSEQ multiplex PCR, and TCRdb's table has in-frame clones only and misses some. The data hold about 150,000 clones, with roughly 88% observed a single time. Source: peripheral blood, taken on day 0 of AZD1222 vaccination. The receptor source for this set is an adult in good health.

The chain couples TRBV5-4 to TRBJ2-7; 9 positions agree with TRBD1. CDR1 is SGHNT, CDR2 YYREEE, per germline (reference sequence). This CDR3 region has 13 residues. V lost 3 bases, J lost 2 bases, and 0 bases stayed unmatched. The CDR3 spells CASSWTGAYEQYF. CDR3 DNA: TGTGCCAGCAGCTGGACAGGGGCCTACGAGCAGTACTTC.

Only one count was recorded for this clone. The rearrangement links TRBV4-1 to TRBJ2-2; D remains unclear. The germline gives CDR1 MGHRA, CDR2 YSYEKL. This CDR3 has 17 residues. Trimming pared 2 bases from V and 4 bases from J, leaving 17 bases between. CDR3 loop: CASSQNGLPGRTGELFF. The CDR3 nucleotides read TGCGCCAGCAGCCAAAACGGCCTCCCCGGGCGCACCGGGGAGCTGTTTTTT.

This clone was observed a few times. J is TRBJ1-2 and V is TRBV30; TRBD1 aligns across 7 bases. This CDR3 has 13 residues. Germline V gives CDR1 GTSNPN, CDR2 SVGIG (reference sequence). V lost 8 bases and J lost 4; bases outside the gene matches: 10. The CDR3 sequence: CADRRDRPYGYTF. The DNA of the CDR3 is TGTGCCGACCGACGGGACAGACCCTATGGCTACACCTTC.

Note on this clone: This CDR3 is also generated by other DNA sequences in the sample. The V and J genes are TRBV7-2 and TRBJ1-1; D is possibly TRBD1 (5 bases). Germline V gene lookup returns CDR1 SGHTA and CDR2 FQGNSA. This CDR3 is 13 amino acids long. V was clipped by 3 bases and J by 3 bases, with 8 bases between them. The CDR3: CASSLMGDTEAFF. Written as DNA, the CDR3 is TGTGCCAGCAGCTTGATGGGGGACACTGAAGCTTTCTTT.

This chain connects TRBV3-1 (or the pseudogene TRBV3-2) to TRBJ2-1; no definite D call. Trimming stripped 0 bases from V and 11 bases from J, with 14 bases between. The CDR3 extends over 14 amino acids. Germline V gene lookup returns CDR1 LGHDT and CDR2 YNNKEL (reference sequence). CDR3 in amino acids: CASSQDTQRRQQFF. The CDR3 coding sequence is TGTGCCAGCAGCCAAGACACGCAACGGCGCCAGCAGTTCTTC.

As concerns this clone: A junction end diverges from the germline sequence, so it may reflect a read error. The chain carries TRBV2 and TRBJ2-5, with D perhaps TRBD1 (8 bases). This CDR3 comprises 17 residues. Germline V gene data show CDR1 as SNHLY and CDR2 as FYNNEI. This CDR3 is CASSEAGTGEPRGTQYF. The DNA for the CDR3 is TGTGCCAGCAGCGAAGCGGGGACAGGCGAACCCCGAGGGACCCAGTACTTC.

V gene TRBV28 combines with J gene TRBJ1-1, with D unclear. Trimming left V 5 bases short and J 1 base short, with 14 bases between. This CDR3 contains 15 residues. Germline CDR1 is MDHEN and CDR2 is SYDVKM. CDR3 nucleotide sequence: TGTGCCAGCAGTCCCCGGAGCCCTGCGAACACTGAAGCTTTCTTT. This sequence encodes CASSPRSPANTEAFF.

The chain links TRBV4-3 to TRBJ2-7; either TRBD1 or TRBD2 may supply D (5 bases each). V gave up 0 bases and J gave up 4 bases, with 10 bases separating them. Germline V CDR1 and CDR2: LGHNA, YSLEER. This CDR3 is built from 14 residues. The DNA of the CDR3 is TGCGCCAGCAGCCAAGAGGCTGGGACGTACGAGCAGTACTTC. It codes for CASSQEAGTYEQYF.

J is TRBJ2-1 and V is TRBV7-3, with 11 bases lining up with TRBD2. Germline CDR1 is SGHTA and CDR2 is FQGTGA. The ends lost 1 base at V and 6 bases at J; junction bases unmatched: 2. This CDR3 is 15 amino acids long. CDR3 loop: CASSLSGLAGNEQFF. CDR3 sequence (DNA): TGTGCCAGCAGCTTAAGTGGACTAGCGGGCAATGAGCAGTTCTTC.

The chain carries TRBV5-1 and TRBJ2-3, with 8 bases matching TRBD2. This CDR3 is built from 16 residues. V shed 0 bases and J 4 bases; nucleotides not matched to a gene: 7. Germline loops: CDR1 SGHRS, CDR2 YFSETQ. CDR3 coding DNA: TGCGCCAGCAGCTTGGCTCGGGGGGGCCAGTCAGATACGCAGTATTTT. Amino acid sequence: CASSLARGGQSDTQYF.

This chain links TRBV7-3 with TRBJ2-1, with D unresolved. Germline assignment: CDR1 SGHTA and CDR2 FQGTGA. Trimming removed 5 bases from V and 5 bases from J, with 16 bases in between. This CDR3 contains 15 residues. The CDR3 region has the DNA TGTGCCAGCAGCGAGCTAGGGCCCCGGGACAATGAGCAGTTCTTC. Its translation is CASSELGPRDNEQFF.

This sequence joins TRBV11-1 and TRBJ1-2, with 10 bases matching TRBD1. The CDR3 length is 14 residues. The V gene end was trimmed by 6 bases and the J gene end by 3 bases; junction bases not matched to a gene: 4. CDR1 is SGHAT and CDR2 is FQDESV in the germline V gene (reference sequence). Here the CDR3 reads CASRTGGADYGYTF. CDR3 nucleotide sequence: TGTGCCAGCAGGACAGGGGGCGCGGACTATGGCTACACCTTC. Combining the CDR3 with reference TRBV11-1 and TRBJ1-2 gives the whole variable domain EAEVAQSPRYKITEKSQAVAFWCDPISGHATLYWYRQILGQGPELLVQFQDESVVDDSQLPKDRFSAERLKGVDSTLKIQPAELGDSAMYLCASRTGGADYGYTFGSGTRLTVV.

The chain carries TRBV6-1 and TRBJ2-7; 8 bases match TRBD1. Germline-derived CDR1 and CDR2 are MNHNS and SASEGT. This CDR3 spans 15 amino acids. The ends lost 1 base at V and 0 bases at J; junction bases unmatched: 2. CDR3 protein: CASSEGQGISYEQYF. The CDR3 DNA is TGTGCCAGCAGTGAAGGACAGGGGATCTCCTACGAGCAGTACTTC.

This clone was detected only once. The chain has TRBV10-3 and TRBJ1-2; D is uncertain. Per the germline V gene, CDR1 is ENHRY and CDR2 is SYGVKD. The CDR3 runs to 15 residues. V was trimmed by 2 bases and J by 4 bases, leaving 14 bases between them. The DNA of the CDR3 is TGTGCCATCAGTGAGCGGCCAGGATCTATCTATGGCTACACCTTC. The encoded protein is CAISERPGSIYGYTF.

The chain couples TRBV9 to TRBJ2-5, with D tentatively TRBD1 (6 bases). V was trimmed by 1 base and J by 5 bases, leaving 15 bases between them. The CDR3 runs 15 residues. Germline V lookup: CDR1 SGDLS, CDR2 YYNGEE. This CDR3 reads CASSVQLGARETQYF. In DNA form, the CDR3 reads TGTGCCAGCAGCGTACAGCTGGGGGCGCGGGAGACCCAGTACTTC.

This chain uses TRBV12-5 with TRBJ2-1; TRBD2 agrees at 9 bases. The CDR3 sequence is 17 residues long. Germline V CDR1 and CDR2: LGHNT, FRNRAP. V lost 2 bases, J lost 6 bases, and 11 bases stayed unmatched. As DNA, the CDR3 is TGTGCTAGTGGTTTGACGCGCGGGGGGGAGTCAGTCAATGAGCAGTTCTTC. It is translated as CASGLTRGGESVNEQFF.

The chain joins TRBV7-3 to TRBJ2-1; D may correspond to TRBD1 or TRBD2 (5 bases each). Germline loops: CDR1 SGHTA, CDR2 FQGTGA. V lost 4 bases and J 9 bases, leaving 16 bases between the germline ends. This CDR3 region has 14 residues. CDR3: CASSSLNGASEQFF. DNA for the CDR3: TGTGCCAGCAGCTCACTAAACGGGGCATCTGAGCAGTTCTTC.

The V gene is TRBV7-3, the J gene TRBJ1-1, with 7 positions matching TRBD1. The CDR3 is 15 amino acids. The germline CDR1 and CDR2 sequences are SGHTA and FQGTGA. The V segment lost 5 bases and the J segment 3 bases; nucleotides outside the gene matches: 9. CDR3 residues: CASSQRQGGDTEAFF. The CDR3 bases are TGTGCCAGCAGCCAAAGACAGGGAGGGGACACTGAAGCTTTCTTT.

A few counts support this clone. This chain connects TRBV5-4 to TRBJ1-2, with D hard to call. The CDR3 runs to 14 residues. In germline, CDR1 is SGHNT, CDR2 YYREEE (reference sequence). Trimming took 2 bases from V and 0 from J, leaving 8 bases between them. Here the CDR3 reads CASSFGVANYGYTF. CDR3 DNA sequence: TGTGCCAGCAGCTTCGGGGTTGCTAACTATGGCTACACCTTC.

This chain joins TRBV7-2 and TRBJ1-3, with 8 bases identical to TRBD1. Germline V gene data show CDR1 as SGHTA and CDR2 as FQGNSA. This CDR3 region has 14 residues. Trimming at V came to 5 bases and at J to 4 bases, leaving 4 bases not matched to a gene. The CDR3 reads CASSQGAQGNTIYF. The CDR3 DNA reads as TGTGCCAGCAGCCAGGGGGCGCAGGGAAACACCATATATTTT.

The V and J genes are TRBV4-1 and TRBJ2-7; a weak D match, TRBD1 (6 bases). The germline CDR1 and CDR2 sequences are MGHRA and YSYEKL. V was pared by 6 bases and J by 3 bases, with 18 bases between. The CDR3 contains 15 residues. The CDR3 DNA reads TGCGCCAGCAGTCCAAACCCCGACAGGCACTACGAGCAGTACTTC. Translated: CASSPNPDRHYEQYF.

The chain is built from TRBV7-8 and TRBJ1-2; D remains ambiguous. This CDR3 is built from 15 residues. Germline values: CDR1 SGHVS, CDR2 FQNEAQ. V lost 1 base to trimming and J lost 3 bases, with 12 bases between them. In nucleotides, the CDR3 is TGTGCCAGCAGCTTAGTAAGACGGAGAGACTATGGCTACACCTTC. The encoded protein is CASSLVRRRDYGYTF.

Of note for this clone: Other DNA variants within this sample encode the same CDR3. The chain joins TRBV6-5 to TRBJ1-1; 9 bases agree with TRBD1. Trimming at V came to 0 bases and at J to 3 bases, leaving 2 bases not matched to a gene. Germline CDR1 is MNHEY and CDR2 is SVGAGI. This CDR3 region has 15 residues. The CDR3, as DNA: TGTGCCAGCAGTTACTCACGGACAGGGGACACTGAAGCTTTCTTT. Translating it yields CASSYSRTGDTEAFF.

V and J are TRBV5-1 and TRBJ2-3; D not certain. Looked up from germline, CDR1 is SGHRS and CDR2 is YFSETQ. This CDR3 is 14 amino acids long. Deletions cut 5 bases from V and 0 bases from J, with 10 bases between. The CDR3 nucleotides are TGCGCCAGCAGGCCTGCCCCCAGCACAGATACGCAGTATTTT. This translates into CASRPAPSTDTQYF. The variable domain in full, completed from reference TRBV5-1 and TRBJ2-3, reads KAGVTQTPRYLIKTRGQQVTLSCSPISGHRSVSWYQQTPGQGLQFLFEYFSETQRNKGNFPGRFSGRQFSNSRSEMNVSTLELGDSALYLCASRPAPSTDTQYFGPGTRLTVL.

The gene calls are TRBV19 and TRBJ2-7, with D tentatively TRBD1 or TRBD2 (5 bases each). V was pared by 1 base and J by 3 bases, with 10 bases between. Germline values: CDR1 LNHDA, CDR2 SQIVND (reference sequence). This CDR3 comprises 14 residues. DNA of the CDR3: TGTGCCAGTAGTATAGGGGGACGGATCTACGAGCAGTACTTC. Translating it yields CASSIGGRIYEQYF.

The rearrangement joins TRBV12-3 or TRBV12-4 to TRBJ1-2; D unclear. Deletions cut 6 bases from V and 10 bases from J, with 15 bases between. The CDR3 runs to 12 residues. The CDR3 nucleotides are TGTGCCAGCAGCCTCGCAGGAGTAGACTACACCTTC. Amino acid sequence: CASSLAGVDYTF.

V usage is TRBV18 and J usage is TRBJ1-2; D is undetermined. The CDR3 has 14 amino acids. V was clipped by 0 bases and J by 4 bases, with 9 bases between them. Germline V gene lookup returns CDR1 KGHSH and CDR2 LQKENI. The CDR3 sequence is CASSPPAGTYGYTF. The DNA of the CDR3 is TGTGCCAGCTCACCACCGGCGGGAACCTATGGCTACACCTTC.

The chain is built from TRBV6-5 and TRBJ2-7, with D possibly called TRBD1 or TRBD2 (5 bases each). V was trimmed by 5 bases and J by 6 bases, leaving 17 bases between them. Germline V gene lookup returns CDR1 MNHEY and CDR2 SVGAGI. The CDR3 is 14 amino acids. CDR3 residues: CASSTPGTILEQYF. The CDR3, as DNA: TGTGCCAGCAGTACCCCCGGGACGATCCTCGAGCAGTACTTC.

This chain joins TRBV7-8 and TRBJ1-2; 7 bases line up with TRBD1. V dropped 4 bases and J dropped 5; count of bases not matched to a gene: 13. Germline lookup yields CDR1 SGHVS and CDR2 FQNEAQ. The CDR3 runs 16 residues. CDR3 sequence reads: CASSSTTGAGGYGYTF. The CDR3 DNA sequence: TGTGCCAGCAGCTCAACAACAGGGGCGGGGGGTTATGGCTACACCTTC.

The chain recombines TRBV28 with TRBJ1-4; tentatively, D is TRBD1 (5 bases). Trimming removed 6 bases from V and 5 bases from J, with 16 bases in between. The germline V gene encodes CDR1 MDHEN and CDR2 SYDVKM. The CDR3 runs to 15 residues. CDR3 in amino acids: CASSTLDSRNEKLFF. As DNA, the CDR3 is TGTGCCAGCAGCACGTTAGACAGCCGGAATGAAAAACTGTTTTTT.